This T cell receptor (beta chain) was sequenced during a study of coeliac disease. Study-level findings and limits: Largely private TRB repertoires meant most sequences were sample-unique.

This CDR3 region has 14 residues. Germline CDR1 and CDR2: SGHVS and FQNEAQ. V lost 0 bases and J 5 bases, leaving 8 bases between the germline ends. Data came from immunoSEQ multiplex PCR; TCRdb stores just in-frame clones and leaves some out. Among thousands of clones listed, 69% were seen once. Turning to this clone: Its antigen remains unidentified.

The TCR was taken from a woman in her thirties or forties. Sequencing was done on a sample of lymphocytes from the gut lamina propria. The rearrangement joins TRBV7-8 to TRBJ2-1; D perhaps matches TRBD2 (6 bases). The CDR3 DNA sequence: TGTGCCAGCAGCTTAGCCCCTAGCGACAATGAGCAGTTCTTC. This sequence encodes CASSLAPSDNEQFF.